The clone carrying this T cell receptor (beta chain) has only one observation. The data stem from a study of blood T cell repertoires in COVID-19. Study-wide context: Samples representing acute and convalescent COVID-19 were sourced from the United States, Italy and Spain. In each case, the material was cDNA or gDNA derived from T cells, B-cell-depleted T cells, or PBMCs.

V was trimmed by 9 bases and J by 1 base, leaving 2 bases between them. The germline V gene has CDR1 KGHDR and CDR2 SFDVKD. This CDR3 is built from 10 residues. Authors' data handling: Amplified reference gene primers provided the basis for estimating nucleated cell counts. Assay: immunoSEQ multiplex PCR; the TCRdb copy retains only in-frame clones and omits some. That table furnishes V, J and clone size, whereas the DNA furnished D and trimming. The repertoire includes under 250,000 clones, roughly 84% of them detected once, and roughly 5.3% sits in the top ten. The sequencing input was peripheral blood. The source of this sequence is a woman aged 55-70 years who had recovered from COVID-19. The chain couples TRBV24-1 to TRBJ1-2; no clear D gene. The CDR3 DNA sequence: TGTGCCACCCATAACTATGGCTACACCTTC. The encoded protein is CATHNYGYTF.